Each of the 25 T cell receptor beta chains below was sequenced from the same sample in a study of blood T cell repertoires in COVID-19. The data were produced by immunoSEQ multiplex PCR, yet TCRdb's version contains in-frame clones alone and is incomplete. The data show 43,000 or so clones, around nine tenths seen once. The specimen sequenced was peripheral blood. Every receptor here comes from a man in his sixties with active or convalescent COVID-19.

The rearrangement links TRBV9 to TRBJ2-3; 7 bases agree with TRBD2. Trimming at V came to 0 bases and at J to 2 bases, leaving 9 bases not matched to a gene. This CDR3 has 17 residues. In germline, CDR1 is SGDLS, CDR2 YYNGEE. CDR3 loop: CASSVVSGDTYTDTQYF. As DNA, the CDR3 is TGTGCCAGCAGCGTAGTCAGCGGGGATACTTACACAGATACGCAGTATTTT. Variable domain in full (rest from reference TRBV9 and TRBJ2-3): DSGVTQTPKHLITATGQRVTLRCSPRSGDLSVYWYQQSLDQGLQFLIQYYNGEERAKGNILERFSAQQFPDLHSELNLSSLELGDSALYFCASSVVSGDTYTDTQYFGPGTRLTVL.

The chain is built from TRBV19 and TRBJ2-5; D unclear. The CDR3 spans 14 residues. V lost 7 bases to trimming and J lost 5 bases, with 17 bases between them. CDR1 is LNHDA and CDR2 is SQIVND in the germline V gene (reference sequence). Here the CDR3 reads CASTPDSVRETQYF. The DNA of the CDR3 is TGTGCCAGTACCCCCGACTCGGTTCGGGAGACCCAGTACTTC.

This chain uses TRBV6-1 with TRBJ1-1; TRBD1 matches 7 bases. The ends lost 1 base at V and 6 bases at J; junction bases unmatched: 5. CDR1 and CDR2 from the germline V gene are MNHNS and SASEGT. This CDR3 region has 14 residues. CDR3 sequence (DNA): TGTGCCAGCAGTGAAGTGACAGGGCGGCCTGAAGCTTTCTTT. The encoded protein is CASSEVTGRPEAFF.

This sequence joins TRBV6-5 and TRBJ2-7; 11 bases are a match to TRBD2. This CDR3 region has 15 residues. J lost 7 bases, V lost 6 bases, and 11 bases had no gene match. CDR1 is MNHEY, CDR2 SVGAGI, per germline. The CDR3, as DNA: TGTGCCAGCAGAGTACTAGCGGGGGTGTCAGGGGAGCAGTACTTC. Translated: CASRVLAGVSGEQYF.

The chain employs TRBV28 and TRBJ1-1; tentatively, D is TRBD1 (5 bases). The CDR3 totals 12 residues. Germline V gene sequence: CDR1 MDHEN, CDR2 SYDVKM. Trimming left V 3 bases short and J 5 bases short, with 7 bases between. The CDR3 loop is CASSFRDTEAFF. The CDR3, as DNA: TGTGCCAGCAGTTTCAGGGATACTGAAGCTTTCTTT.

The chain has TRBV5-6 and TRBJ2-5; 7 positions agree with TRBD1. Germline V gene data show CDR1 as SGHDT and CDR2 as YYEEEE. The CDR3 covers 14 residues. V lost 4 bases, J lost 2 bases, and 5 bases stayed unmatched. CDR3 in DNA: TGTGCCAGCAGCCTTCCGGGACAGCAAGAGACCCAGTACTTC. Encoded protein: CASSLPGQQETQYF. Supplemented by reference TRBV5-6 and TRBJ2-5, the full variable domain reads DAGVTQSPTHLIKTRGQQVTLRCSPKSGHDTVSWYQQALGQGPQFIFQYYEEEERQRGNFPDRFSGHQFPNYSSELNVNALLLGDSALYLCASSLPGQQETQYFGPGTRLLVL.

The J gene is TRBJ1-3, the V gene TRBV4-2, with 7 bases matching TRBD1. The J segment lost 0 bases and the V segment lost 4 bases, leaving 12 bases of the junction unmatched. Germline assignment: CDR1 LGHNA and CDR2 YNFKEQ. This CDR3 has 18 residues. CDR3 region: CASSPSRDRRDSGNTIYF. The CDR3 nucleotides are TGTGCCAGCAGCCCGTCCCGGGACAGAAGAGACTCTGGAAACACCATATATTTT.

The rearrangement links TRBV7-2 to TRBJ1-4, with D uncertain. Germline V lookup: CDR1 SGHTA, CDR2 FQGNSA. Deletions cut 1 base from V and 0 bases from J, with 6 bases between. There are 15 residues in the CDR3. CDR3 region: CASSLGLATNEKLFF. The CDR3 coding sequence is TGTGCCAGCAGCTTAGGGCTGGCAACTAATGAAAAACTGTTTTTT.

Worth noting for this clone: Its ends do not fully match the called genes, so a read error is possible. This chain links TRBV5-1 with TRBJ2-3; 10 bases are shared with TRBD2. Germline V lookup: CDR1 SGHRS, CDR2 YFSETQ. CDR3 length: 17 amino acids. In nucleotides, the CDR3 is TGCGCTAGCAGCTTGCGCATAGCGGGGGGCACCACAGATACGCAGTATTTT. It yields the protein CASSLRIAGGTTDTQYF.

Written as DNA, the CDR3 is TGTGCCAGTAGTTCCCTCGGGGGGAACCTCTACGAGCAGTACTTC. It codes for CASSSLGGNLYEQYF. The gene calls are TRBV19 and TRBJ2-7; TRBD2 matches at 7 bases. The junction had 10 bases not matched to a gene; V was cut back by 5 bases and J by 3 bases. Germline values: CDR1 LNHDA, CDR2 SQIVND (reference sequence). The CDR3 extends over 15 amino acids. Supplemented by reference TRBV19 and TRBJ2-7, the full variable domain reads DGGITQSPKYLFRKEGQNVTLSCEQNLNHDAMYWYRQDPGQGLRLIYYSQIVNDFQKGDIAEGYSVSREKKESFPLTVTSAQKNPTAFYLCASSSLGGNLYEQYFGPGTRLTVT.

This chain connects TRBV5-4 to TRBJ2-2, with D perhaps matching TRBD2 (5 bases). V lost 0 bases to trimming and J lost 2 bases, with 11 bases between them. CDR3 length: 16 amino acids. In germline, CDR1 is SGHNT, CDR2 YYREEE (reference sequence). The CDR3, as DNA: TGTGCCAGCAGCTTGGACGGAGGTCGTAACACCGGGGAGCTGTTTTTT. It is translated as CASSLDGGRNTGELFF.

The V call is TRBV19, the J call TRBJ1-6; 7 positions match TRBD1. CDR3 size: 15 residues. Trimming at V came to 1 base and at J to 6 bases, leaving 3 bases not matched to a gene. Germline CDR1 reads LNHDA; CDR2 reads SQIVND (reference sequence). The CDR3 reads CASSIGPGGNSPLHF. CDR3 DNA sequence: TGTGCCAGTAGTATAGGCCCAGGGGGTAATTCACCCCTCCACTTT.

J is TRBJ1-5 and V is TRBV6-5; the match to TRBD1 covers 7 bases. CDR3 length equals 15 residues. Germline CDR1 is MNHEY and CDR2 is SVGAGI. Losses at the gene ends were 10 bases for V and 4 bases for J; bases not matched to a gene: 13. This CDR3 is CATWDSRITNQPQHF. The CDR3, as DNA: TGTGCCACCTGGGACAGCCGAATCACTAATCAGCCCCAGCATTTT.

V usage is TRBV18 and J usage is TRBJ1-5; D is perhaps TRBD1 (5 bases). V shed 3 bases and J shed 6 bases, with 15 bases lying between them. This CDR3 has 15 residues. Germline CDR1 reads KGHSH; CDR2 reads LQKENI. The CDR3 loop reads CASSPAGNGGQPQHF. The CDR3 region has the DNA TGTGCCAGCTCACCGGCAGGGAACGGGGGTCAGCCCCAGCATTTT.

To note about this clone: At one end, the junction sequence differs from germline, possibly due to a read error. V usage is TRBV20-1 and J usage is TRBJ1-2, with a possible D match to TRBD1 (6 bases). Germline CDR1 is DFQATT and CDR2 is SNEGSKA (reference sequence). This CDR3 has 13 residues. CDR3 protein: CSASGQYNSGYTF. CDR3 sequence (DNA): TGCAGTGCTAGTGGACAGTATAACTCTGGCTACACCTTC.

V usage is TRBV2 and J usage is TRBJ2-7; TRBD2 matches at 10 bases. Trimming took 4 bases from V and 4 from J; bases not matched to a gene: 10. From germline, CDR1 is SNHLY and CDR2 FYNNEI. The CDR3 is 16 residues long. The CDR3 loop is CASSGKPGLASYEQYF. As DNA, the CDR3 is TGTGCCAGCAGTGGGAAACCGGGACTAGCGAGTTACGAGCAGTACTTC.

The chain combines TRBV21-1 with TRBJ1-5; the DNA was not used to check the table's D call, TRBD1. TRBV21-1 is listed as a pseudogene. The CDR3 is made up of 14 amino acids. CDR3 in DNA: TGTGCCAGCAGCGCCGAAGGGGGCAATCAGCCCCAGCATTTT. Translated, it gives CASSAEGGNQPQHF.

The CDR3, as DNA: TGTGCCAGCAGCTCCGACAGGGAGAGGGGCTACACCTTC. This encodes CASSSDRERGYTF. This rearrangement joins TRBV11-2 to TRBJ1-2; TRBD1 agrees at 7 bases. The CDR3 spans 13 residues. After removal of 4 bases from V and 8 bases from J, the junction contained 7 bases not matched to a gene. The germline gives CDR1 SGHAT, CDR2 FQNNGV.

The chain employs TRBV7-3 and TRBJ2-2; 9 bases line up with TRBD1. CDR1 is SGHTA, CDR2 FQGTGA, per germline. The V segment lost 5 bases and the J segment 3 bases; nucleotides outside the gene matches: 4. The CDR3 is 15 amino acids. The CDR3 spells CASSRGQGDTGELFF. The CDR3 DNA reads TGTGCCAGCAGCCGGGGACAGGGAGACACCGGGGAGCTGTTTTTT.

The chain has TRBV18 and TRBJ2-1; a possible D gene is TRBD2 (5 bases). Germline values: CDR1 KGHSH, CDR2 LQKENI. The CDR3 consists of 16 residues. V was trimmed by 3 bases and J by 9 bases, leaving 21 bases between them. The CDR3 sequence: CASSPPRTLLRGEQFF. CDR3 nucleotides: TGTGCCAGCTCACCTCCTAGGACTCTCCTTAGAGGTGAGCAGTTCTTC.

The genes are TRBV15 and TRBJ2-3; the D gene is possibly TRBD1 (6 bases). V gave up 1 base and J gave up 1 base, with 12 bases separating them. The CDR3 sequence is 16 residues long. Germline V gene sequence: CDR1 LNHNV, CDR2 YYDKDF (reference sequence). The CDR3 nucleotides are TGTGCCACCAGCAGAGGGGGCAGGGGTGGCACAGATACGCAGTATTTT. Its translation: CATSRGGRGGTDTQYF.

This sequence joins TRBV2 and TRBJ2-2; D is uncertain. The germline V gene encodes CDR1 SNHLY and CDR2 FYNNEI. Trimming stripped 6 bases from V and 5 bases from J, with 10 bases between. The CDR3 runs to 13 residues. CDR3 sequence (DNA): TGTGCCAGCAGGACCCTAGGAACCGGGGAGCTGTTTTTT. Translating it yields CASRTLGTGELFF.

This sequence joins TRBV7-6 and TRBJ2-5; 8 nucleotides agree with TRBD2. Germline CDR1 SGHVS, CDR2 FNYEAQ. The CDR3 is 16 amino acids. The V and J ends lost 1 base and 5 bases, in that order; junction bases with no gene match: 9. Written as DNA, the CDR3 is TGTGCCAGCAGCTTAGGACCCAGCGGGGGCCGGGAGACCCAGTACTTC. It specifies CASSLGPSGGRETQYF.

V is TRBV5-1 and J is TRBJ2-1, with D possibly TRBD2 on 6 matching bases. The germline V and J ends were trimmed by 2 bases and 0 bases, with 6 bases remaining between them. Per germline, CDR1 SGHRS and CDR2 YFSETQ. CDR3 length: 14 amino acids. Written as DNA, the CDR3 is TGCGCCAGCAGCTTCGGGAGCTCCTACAATGAGCAGTTCTTC. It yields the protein CASSFGSSYNEQFF.

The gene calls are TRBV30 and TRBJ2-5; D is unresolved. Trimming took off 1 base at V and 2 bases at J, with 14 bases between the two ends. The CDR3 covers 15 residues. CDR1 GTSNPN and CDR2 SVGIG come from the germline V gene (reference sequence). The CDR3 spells CAWSGWRKTQETQYF. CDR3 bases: TGTGCCTGGAGTGGTTGGCGGAAAACTCAAGAGACCCAGTACTTC. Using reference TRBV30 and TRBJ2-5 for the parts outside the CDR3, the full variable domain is SQTIHQWPATLVQPVGSPLSLECTVEGTSNPNLYWYRQAAGRGLQLLFYSVGIGQISSEVPQNLSASRPQDRQFILSSKKLLLSDSGFYLCAWSGWRKTQETQYFGPGTRLLVL.